Each of the 10 T cell receptor beta chains below was sequenced from the same sample in a study of blood T cell repertoires in COVID-19. The data were produced by immunoSEQ multiplex PCR, yet TCRdb's version contains in-frame clones alone and is incomplete. The data contain under 85,000 clones, more than 65% of them singletons. The sample consisted of peripheral blood. The receptors derive from a man in his forties or fifties with acute or convalescent COVID-19.

J is TRBJ2-7 and V is TRBV5-6; possibly TRBD2 for D (7 bases). V shed 3 bases and J shed 6 bases, with 22 bases lying between them. Germline assignment: CDR1 SGHDT and CDR2 YYEEEE. The CDR3 loop spans 16 amino acids. The CDR3 DNA reads as TGTGCCAGCAGCTCCACGGGGGGCGCGTCATCGGGCGAGCAGTACTTC. Amino acid sequence: CASSSTGGASSGEQYF.

The chain carries TRBV7-2 and TRBJ1-6; 7 bases agree with TRBD1. Looked up from germline, CDR1 is SGHTA and CDR2 is FQGNSA. The J segment lost 9 bases and the V segment lost 6 bases, leaving 8 bases of the junction unmatched. This CDR3 region has 14 residues. The CDR3 DNA sequence: TGTGCCAGCAGACGACAGGGTATGGCTTCACCCCTCCACTTT. Protein: CASRRQGMASPLHF.

The chain uses TRBV7-8 and TRBJ1-5, with D possibly being TRBD1 (5 bases). This CDR3 is 15 amino acids long. Germline CDR1 is SGHVS and CDR2 is FQNEAQ. Trimming took 5 bases from V and 3 from J, leaving 14 bases between them. The CDR3 DNA reads as TGTGCCAGCAGCCGGGTTAGGGGTCACAATCAGCCCCAGCATTTT. This gives the protein CASSRVRGHNQPQHF.

This clone has a handful of counts. V usage is TRBV5-1 and J usage is TRBJ1-2; D not certain. V dropped 0 bases and J dropped 5 bases, with 11 bases sitting between them. The length of the CDR3 is 14 residues. Germline V gives CDR1 SGHRS, CDR2 YFSETQ. DNA of the CDR3: TGCGCCAGCAGCTTGGGATCCGGGGTTTATGGCTACACCTTC. Translating it yields CASSLGSGVYGYTF.

The CDR3 bases are TGTGCCACCCAGCGGTCTGTTAATGAAAAACTGTTTTTT. It translates to CATQRSVNEKLFF. The chain has TRBV10-3 and TRBJ1-4, with unresolved D. The CDR3 covers 13 residues. The germline V gene has CDR1 ENHRY and CDR2 SYGVKD. V shed 10 bases and J shed 4 bases, with 13 bases lying between them.

For the CDR3, the DNA is TGCGCCAGCAGCTTGGACAGCCAGAACACCGGGGAGCTGTTTTTT. Translation gives CASSLDSQNTGELFF. This chain connects TRBV5-1 to TRBJ2-2; the D is unclear. Germline CDR1 is SGHRS and CDR2 is YFSETQ. The CDR3 length is 15 residues. The V and J ends lost 0 bases and 1 base respectively, with 7 bases between them.

This chain links TRBV5-6 with TRBJ2-1; 11 bases map to TRBD2. This CDR3 contains 15 residues. V was pared by 4 bases and J by 10 bases, with 10 bases of the junction left unmatched. Germline CDR1 is SGHDT and CDR2 is YYEEEE. The CDR3 nucleotides read TGTGCCAGCAGCGCACTAGCGGGAGCCGATAAAGAGCAGTTCTTC. This gives the protein CASSALAGADKEQFF.

Turning to this clone: Relative to the germline gene, one junction end is altered; a read error may explain this. The chain employs TRBV12-5 and TRBJ2-1, with 12 bases matching TRBD1. The CDR3 contains 16 residues. Germline-derived CDR1 and CDR2 are LGHNT and FRNRAP. CDR3 DNA sequence: TGTGCTAGTGGTTTGGCCGGGACAGGGGGCTACTATGAGCAGTTCTTC. Amino acid sequence: CASGLAGTGGYYEQFF.

The chain employs TRBV6-1 and TRBJ2-7; 10 bases are a match to TRBD2. The V gene end was trimmed by 5 bases and the J gene end by 4 bases; junction bases not matched to a gene: 5. CDR3 length: 14 residues. Looked up from germline, CDR1 is MNHNS and CDR2 is SASEGT. Written as DNA, the CDR3 is TGTGCCAGCAGTTTGAGCGGGGGGGAGTACGAGCAGTACTTC. It encodes CASSLSGGEYEQYF.

The gene calls are TRBV6-5 and TRBJ2-4, with 9 bases identical to TRBD1. J lost 11 bases, V lost 5 bases, and 10 bases had no gene match. The CDR3 extends over 14 amino acids. The V gene's germline CDR1 is MNHEY and CDR2 SVGAGI. For the CDR3, the DNA is TGTGCCAGCAGTCCCGGGACAGGGTCCAGGGTTCAGTACTTC. Translation: CASSPGTGSRVQYF.